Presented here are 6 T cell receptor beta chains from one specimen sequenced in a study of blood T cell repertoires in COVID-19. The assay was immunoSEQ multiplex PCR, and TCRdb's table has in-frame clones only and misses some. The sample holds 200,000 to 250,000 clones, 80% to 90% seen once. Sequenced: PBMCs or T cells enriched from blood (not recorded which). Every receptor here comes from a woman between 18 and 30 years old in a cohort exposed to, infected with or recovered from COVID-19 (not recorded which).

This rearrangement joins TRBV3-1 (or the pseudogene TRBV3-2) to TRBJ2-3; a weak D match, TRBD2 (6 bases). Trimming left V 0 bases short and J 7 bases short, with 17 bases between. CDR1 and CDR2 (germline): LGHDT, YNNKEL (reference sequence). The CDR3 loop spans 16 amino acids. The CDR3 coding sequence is TGTGCCAGCAGCCAAGAGTCACGTGGAGGGACGAATACGCAGTATTTT. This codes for CASSQESRGGTNTQYF.

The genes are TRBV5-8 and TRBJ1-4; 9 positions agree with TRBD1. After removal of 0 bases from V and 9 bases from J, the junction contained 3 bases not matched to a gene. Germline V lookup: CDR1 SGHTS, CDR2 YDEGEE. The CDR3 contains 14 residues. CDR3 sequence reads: CASSLGQGEKKLFF. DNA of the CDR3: TGTGCCAGCAGCTTGGGACAGGGGGAAAAAAAACTGTTTTTT. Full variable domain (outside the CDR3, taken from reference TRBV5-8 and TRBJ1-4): EAGVTQSPTHLIKTRGQQATLRCSPISGHTSVYWYQQALGLGLQFLLWYDEGEERNRGNFPPRFSGRQFPNYSSELNVNALELEDSALYLCASSLGQGEKKLFFGSGTQLSVL.

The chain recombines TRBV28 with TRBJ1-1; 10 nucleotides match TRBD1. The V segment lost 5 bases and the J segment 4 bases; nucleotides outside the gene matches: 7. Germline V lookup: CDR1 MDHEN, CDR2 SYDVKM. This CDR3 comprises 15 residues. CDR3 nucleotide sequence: TGTGCCAGCAGTCCTCCGGACAGGGGGAGCACTGAAGCTTTCTTT. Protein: CASSPPDRGSTEAFF.

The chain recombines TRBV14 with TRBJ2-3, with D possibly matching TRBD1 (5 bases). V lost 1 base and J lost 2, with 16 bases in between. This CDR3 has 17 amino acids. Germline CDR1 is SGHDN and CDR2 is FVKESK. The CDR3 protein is CASSQGQPFLPTDTQYF. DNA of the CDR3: TGTGCCAGCAGCCAAGGACAGCCTTTTCTACCCACAGATACGCAGTATTTT.

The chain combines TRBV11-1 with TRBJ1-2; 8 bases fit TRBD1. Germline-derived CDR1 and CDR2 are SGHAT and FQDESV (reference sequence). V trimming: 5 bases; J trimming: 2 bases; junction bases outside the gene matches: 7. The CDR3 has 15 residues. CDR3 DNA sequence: TGTGCCAGCAGCCCTTTGACAGGGGAGAACTATGGCTACACCTTC. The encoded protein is CASSPLTGENYGYTF.

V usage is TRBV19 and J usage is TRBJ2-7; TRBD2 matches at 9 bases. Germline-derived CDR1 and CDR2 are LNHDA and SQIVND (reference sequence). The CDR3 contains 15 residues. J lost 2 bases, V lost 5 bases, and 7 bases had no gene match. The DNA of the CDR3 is TGTGCCAGTAGTGCTTTAGCGGGGGTCACCTACGAGCAGTACTTC. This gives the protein CASSALAGVTYEQYF. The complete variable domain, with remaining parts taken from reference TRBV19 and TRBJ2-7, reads DGGITQSPKYLFRKEGQNVTLSCEQNLNHDAMYWYRQDPGQGLRLIYYSQIVNDFQKGDIAEGYSVSREKKESFPLTVTSAQKNPTAFYLCASSALAGVTYEQYFGPGTRLTVT.